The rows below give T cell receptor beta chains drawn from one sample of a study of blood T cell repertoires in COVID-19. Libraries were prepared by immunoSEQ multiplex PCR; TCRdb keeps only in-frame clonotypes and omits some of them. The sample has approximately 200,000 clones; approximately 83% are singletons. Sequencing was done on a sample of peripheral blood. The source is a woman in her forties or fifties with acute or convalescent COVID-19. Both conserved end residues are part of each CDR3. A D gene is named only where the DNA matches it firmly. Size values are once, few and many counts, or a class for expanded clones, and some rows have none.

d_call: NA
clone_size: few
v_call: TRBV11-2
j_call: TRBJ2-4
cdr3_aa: CASSLKTGLAKNIQYF
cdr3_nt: TGTGCCAGCAGCTTAAAAACAGGGCTAGCCAAAAACATTCAGTACTTC

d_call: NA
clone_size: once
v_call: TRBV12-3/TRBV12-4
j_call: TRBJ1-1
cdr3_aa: CASRHSGATEAFF
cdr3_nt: TGTGCCAGCAGACACTCAGGGGCTACTGAAGCTTTCTTT

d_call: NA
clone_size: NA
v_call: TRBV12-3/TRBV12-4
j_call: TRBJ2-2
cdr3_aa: CASRGLLTGELFF
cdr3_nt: TGTGCCAGCAGGGGCCTCCTTACCGGGGAGCTGTTTTTT

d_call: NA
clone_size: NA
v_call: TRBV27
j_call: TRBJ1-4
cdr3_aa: CASSLKPWGPNEKLFF
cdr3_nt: TGTGCCAGCAGTTTAAAGCCCTGGGGGCCTAATGAAAAACTGTTTTTT

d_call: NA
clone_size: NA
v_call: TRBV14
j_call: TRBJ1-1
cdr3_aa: CASSQRSAGEAFF
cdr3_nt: TGTGCCAGCAGCCAAAGATCAGCCGGGGAAGCTTTCTTT

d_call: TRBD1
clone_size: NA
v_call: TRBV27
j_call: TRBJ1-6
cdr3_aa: CASSLSYPLAPDRGRGNSPLHF
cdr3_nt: TGTGCCAGCAGTTTATCGTACCCGCTGGCGCCGGACAGGGGGCGCGGTAATTCACCCCTCCACTTT

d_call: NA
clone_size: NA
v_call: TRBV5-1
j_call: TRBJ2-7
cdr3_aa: CASSLQGTSYEQYF
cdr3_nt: TGCGCCAGCAGCTTGCAGGGGACCTCCTACGAGCAGTACTTC

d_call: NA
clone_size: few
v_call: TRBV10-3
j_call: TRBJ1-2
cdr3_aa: CAISDVQGFSGYTF
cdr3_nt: TGTGCCATCAGTGATGTGCAGGGGTTCTCTGGCTACACCTTC

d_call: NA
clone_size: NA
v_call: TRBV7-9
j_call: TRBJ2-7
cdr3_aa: CASSLGGGAEQYF
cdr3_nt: TGTGCCAGCAGCTTAGGGGGCGGTGCCGAGCAGTACTTC

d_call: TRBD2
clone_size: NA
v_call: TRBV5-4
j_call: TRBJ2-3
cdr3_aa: CASSLKRERYTQYF
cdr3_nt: TGTGCCAGCAGCTTGAAGCGGGAGCGATATACGCAGTATTTT

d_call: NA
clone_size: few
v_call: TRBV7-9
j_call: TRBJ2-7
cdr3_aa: CASSLGTAEQYF
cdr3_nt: TGTGCCAGCAGCTTAGGGACAGCCGAGCAGTACTTC

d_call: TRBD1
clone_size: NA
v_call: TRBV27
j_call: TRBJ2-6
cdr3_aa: CASSSWTGGSSGANVLTF
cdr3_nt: TGTGCCAGCAGTTCTTGGACAGGGGGTAGCTCTGGGGCCAACGTCCTGACTTTC

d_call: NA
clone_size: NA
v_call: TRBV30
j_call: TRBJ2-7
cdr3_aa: CACDGGPPYEQYF
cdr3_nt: TGTGCCTGCGACGGGGGGCCCCCCTACGAGCAGTACTTC

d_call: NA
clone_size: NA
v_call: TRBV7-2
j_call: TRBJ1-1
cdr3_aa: CASSPSRLNTEAFF
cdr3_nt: TGTGCCAGCAGCCCAAGCCGATTGAACACTGAAGCTTTCTTT

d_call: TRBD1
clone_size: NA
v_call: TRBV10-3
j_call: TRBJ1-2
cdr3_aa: CAIRPRQGAYGYTF
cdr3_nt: TGTGCCATCAGGCCAAGACAGGGAGCCTATGGCTACACCTTC

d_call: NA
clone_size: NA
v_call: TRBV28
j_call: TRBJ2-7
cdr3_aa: CASRTTGPDEQYF
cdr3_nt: TGTGCCAGCAGGACTACAGGGCCGGACGAGCAGTACTTC

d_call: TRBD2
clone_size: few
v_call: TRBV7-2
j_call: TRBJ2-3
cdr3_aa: CASSLARGTDTQYF
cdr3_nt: TGTGCCAGCAGCTTAGCGCGGGGGACAGATACGCAGTATTTT

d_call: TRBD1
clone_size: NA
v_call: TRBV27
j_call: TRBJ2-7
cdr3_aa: CASRRTGVHEQYF
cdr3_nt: TGTGCCAGCCGGCGGACAGGGGTCCACGAGCAGTACTTC

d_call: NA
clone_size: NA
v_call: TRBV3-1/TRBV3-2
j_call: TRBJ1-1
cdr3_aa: CASSPRWRNTEAFF
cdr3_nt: TGTGCCAGCAGCCCGCGGTGGCGGAACACTGAAGCTTTCTTT

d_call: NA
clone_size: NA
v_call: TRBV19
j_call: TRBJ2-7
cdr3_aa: CASSTGTLRSYEQYF
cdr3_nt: TGTGCCAGTAGTACCGGGACACTCCGCTCCTACGAGCAGTACTTC

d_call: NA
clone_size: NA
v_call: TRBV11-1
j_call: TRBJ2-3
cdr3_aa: CASSLSGTDTQYF
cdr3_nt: TGTGCCAGCAGCTTATCGGGGACAGATACGCAGTATTTT

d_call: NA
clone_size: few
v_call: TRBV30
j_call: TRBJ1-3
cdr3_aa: CAWSGIQGFSGNTIYF
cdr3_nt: TGTGCCTGGAGTGGAATACAGGGTTTCTCTGGAAACACCATATATTTT

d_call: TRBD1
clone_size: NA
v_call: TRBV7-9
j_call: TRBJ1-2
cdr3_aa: CASSLGDRHLNYGYTF
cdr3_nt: TGTGCCAGCAGCTTAGGGGACAGGCACCTTAACTATGGCTACACCTTC

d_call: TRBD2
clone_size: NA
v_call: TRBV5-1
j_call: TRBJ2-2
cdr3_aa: CASSFNSGRAGTGELFF
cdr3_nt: TGCGCCAGCAGCTTTAATAGCGGGAGGGCCGGCACCGGGGAGCTGTTTTTT

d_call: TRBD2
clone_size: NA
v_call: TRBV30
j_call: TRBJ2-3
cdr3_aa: CACPGTSGGGTQYF
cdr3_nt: TGTGCCTGCCCCGGGACTAGCGGGGGGGGTACGCAGTATTTT

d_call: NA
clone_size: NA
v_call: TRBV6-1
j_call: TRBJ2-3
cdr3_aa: CASSEVSTAQYF
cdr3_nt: TGTGCCAGCAGTGAAGTCTCTACAGCGCAGTATTTT

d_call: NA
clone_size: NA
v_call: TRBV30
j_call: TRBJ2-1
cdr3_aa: CAWSASRSQQFF
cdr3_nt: TGTGCCTGGAGTGCCAGTCGATCCCAGCAGTTCTTC

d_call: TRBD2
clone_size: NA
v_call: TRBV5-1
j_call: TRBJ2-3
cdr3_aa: CASSSGLAGRTDTQYF
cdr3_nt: TGCGCCAGCAGTTCGGGACTAGCGGGACGCACAGATACGCAGTATTTT

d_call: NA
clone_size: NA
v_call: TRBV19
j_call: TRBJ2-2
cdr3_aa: CASSYRKGARGELFF
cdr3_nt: TGTGCCAGTTCCTATAGGAAAGGGGCACGAGGGGAGCTGTTTTTT

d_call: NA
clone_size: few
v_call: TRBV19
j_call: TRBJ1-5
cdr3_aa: CASSVGGAVNQPQHF
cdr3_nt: TGTGCCAGTAGTGTCGGAGGGGCGGTCAATCAGCCCCAGCATTTT

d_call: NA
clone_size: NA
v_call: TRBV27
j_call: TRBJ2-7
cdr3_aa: CASSLLTGSYEQYF
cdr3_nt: TGTGCCAGCAGTTTATTGACAGGCTCCTACGAGCAGTACTTC

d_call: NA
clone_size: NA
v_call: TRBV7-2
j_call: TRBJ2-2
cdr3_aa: CASSLGGREITGELFF
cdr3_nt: TGTGCCAGCAGCTTAGGTGGTCGGGAAATTACCGGGGAGCTGTTTTTT

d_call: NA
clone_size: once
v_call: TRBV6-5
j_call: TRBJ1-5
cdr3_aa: CASRTTAHSNQPQHF
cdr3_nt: TGTGCCAGCAGGACGACAGCTCATAGCAATCAGCCCCAGCATTTT

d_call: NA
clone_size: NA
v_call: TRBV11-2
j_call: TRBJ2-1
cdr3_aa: CASSLFNSVRNEQFF
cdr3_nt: TGTGCCAGCAGCTTATTCAATAGCGTGAGGAATGAGCAGTTCTTC

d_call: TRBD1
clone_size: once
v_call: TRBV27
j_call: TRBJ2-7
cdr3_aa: CASSGWGQGSYEQYF
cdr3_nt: TGTGCCAGCAGTGGCTGGGGACAGGGCTCCTACGAGCAGTACTTC